This T cell receptor (beta chain) was documented in a study of T cells in narcolepsy. Study in general: Enrolled donors included narcolepsy type 1 or type 2 patients and healthy controls. Notes on the study in general: Some memory CD4+ repertoires had no autoreactive clone sequences. Autoreactive HCRT-specific and TRIB2-specific clonotypes were marked in same-patient CSF-versus-blood CD4+ comparisons. Reportedly, autoreactive clonotypes were serially detected in patients' blood but not controls'.

The table came from immunoSEQ multiplex PCR; TCRdb's copy has only in-frame clones and leaves some out. This sample has 12,000 or so clones; around 94% occur once, and the top ten carry about 1.1%. A word on this clone: Antigen specificity is unknown.

The CDR3 is made up of 15 amino acids. The germline V gene has CDR1 PRHDT and CDR2 FYEKMQ (reference sequence). Trimming took off 5 bases at V and 3 bases at J, with 17 bases between the two ends. The source is a human donor with narcolepsy. The chain recombines TRBV13 with TRBJ2-7, with D perhaps given as TRBD1 or TRBD2 (5 bases each). The sample was CD45RA- memory CD4+ T cells from PBMCs. In DNA form, the CDR3 reads TGTGCCAGCAGCCCTCGGGGCGTCCCGATCTACGAGCAGTACTTC. The encoded protein is CASSPRGVPIYEQYF. Drawing the rest from reference TRBV13 and TRBJ2-7, the complete variable domain is AAGVIQSPRHLIKEKRETATLKCYPIPRHDTVYWYQQGPGQDPQFLISFYEKMQSDKGSIPDRFSAQQFSDYHSELNMSSLELGDSALYFCASSPRGVPIYEQYFGPGTRLTVT.